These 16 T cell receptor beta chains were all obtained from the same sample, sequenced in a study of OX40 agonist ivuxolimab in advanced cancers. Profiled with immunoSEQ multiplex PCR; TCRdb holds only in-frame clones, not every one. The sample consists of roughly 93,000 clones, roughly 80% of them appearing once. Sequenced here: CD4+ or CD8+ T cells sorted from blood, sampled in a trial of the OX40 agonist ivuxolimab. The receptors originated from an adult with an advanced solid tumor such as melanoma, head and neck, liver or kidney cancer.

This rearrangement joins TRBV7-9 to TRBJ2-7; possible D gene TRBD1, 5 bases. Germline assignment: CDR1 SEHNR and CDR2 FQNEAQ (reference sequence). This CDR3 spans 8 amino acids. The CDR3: CAWTFRPV. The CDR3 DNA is TGTGCCTGGACATTCCGCCCTGTC.

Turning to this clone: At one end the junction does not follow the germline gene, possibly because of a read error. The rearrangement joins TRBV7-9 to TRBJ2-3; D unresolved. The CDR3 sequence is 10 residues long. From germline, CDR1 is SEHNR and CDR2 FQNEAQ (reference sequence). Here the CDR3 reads CASSTDTQYF. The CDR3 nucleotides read TGTGCCAGCAGCACTGATACGCAGTATTTT. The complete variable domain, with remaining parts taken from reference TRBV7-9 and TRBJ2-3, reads DTGVSQNPRHKITKRGQNVTFRCDPISEHNRLYWYRQTLGQGPEFLTYFQNEAQLEKSRLLSDRFSAERPKGSFSTLEIQRTEQGDSAMYLCASSTDTQYFGPGTRLTVL.

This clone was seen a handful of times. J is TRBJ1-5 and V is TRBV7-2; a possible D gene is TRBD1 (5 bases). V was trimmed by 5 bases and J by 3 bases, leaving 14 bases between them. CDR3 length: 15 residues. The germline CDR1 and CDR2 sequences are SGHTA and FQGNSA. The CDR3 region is CASSGDSSLNQPQHF. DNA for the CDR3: TGTGCCAGCAGCGGCGACAGCTCCCTCAATCAGCCCCAGCATTTT.

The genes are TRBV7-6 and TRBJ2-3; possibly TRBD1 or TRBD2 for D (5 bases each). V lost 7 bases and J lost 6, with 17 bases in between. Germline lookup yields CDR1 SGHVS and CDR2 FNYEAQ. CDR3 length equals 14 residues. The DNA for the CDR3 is TGTGCCAGCACCTCGTCTGGGGGATTGGATACGCAGTATTTT. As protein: CASTSSGGLDTQYF.

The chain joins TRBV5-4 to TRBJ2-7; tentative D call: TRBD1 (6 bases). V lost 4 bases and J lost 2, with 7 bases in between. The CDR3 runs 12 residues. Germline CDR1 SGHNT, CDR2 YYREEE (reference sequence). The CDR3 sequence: CASSGGAYEQYF. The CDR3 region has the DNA TGTGCCAGCAGCGGGGGCGCCTACGAGCAGTACTTC. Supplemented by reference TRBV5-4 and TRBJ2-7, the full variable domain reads ETGVTQSPTHLIKTRGQQVTLRCSSQSGHNTVSWYQQALGQGPQFIFQYYREEENGRGNFPPRFSGLQFPNYSSELNVNALELDDSALYLCASSGGAYEQYFGPGTRLTVT.

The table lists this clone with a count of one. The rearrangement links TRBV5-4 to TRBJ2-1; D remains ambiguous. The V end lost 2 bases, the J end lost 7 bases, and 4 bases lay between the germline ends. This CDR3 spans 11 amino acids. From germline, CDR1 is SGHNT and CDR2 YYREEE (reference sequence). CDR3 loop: CASSFRNEQFF. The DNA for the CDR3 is TGTGCCAGCAGCTTTAGAAATGAGCAGTTCTTC.

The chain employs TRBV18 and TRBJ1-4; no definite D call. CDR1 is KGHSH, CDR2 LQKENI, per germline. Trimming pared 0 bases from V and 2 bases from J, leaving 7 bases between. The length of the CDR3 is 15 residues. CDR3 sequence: CASSPPAGTNEKLFF. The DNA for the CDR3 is TGTGCCAGCTCACCACCGGCGGGGACTAATGAAAAACTGTTTTTT.

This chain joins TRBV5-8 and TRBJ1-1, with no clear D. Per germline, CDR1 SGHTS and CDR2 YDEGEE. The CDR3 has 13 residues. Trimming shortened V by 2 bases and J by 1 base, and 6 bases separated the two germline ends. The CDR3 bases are TGTGCCAGCAGCTTAGGAGGGAACACTGAAGCTTTCTTT. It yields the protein CASSLGGNTEAFF.

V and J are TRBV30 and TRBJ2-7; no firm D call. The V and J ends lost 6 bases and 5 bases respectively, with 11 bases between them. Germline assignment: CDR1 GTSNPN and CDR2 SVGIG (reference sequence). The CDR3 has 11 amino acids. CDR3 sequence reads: CACRLAHEQYF. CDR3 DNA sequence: TGTGCCTGTCGTTTGGCCCACGAGCAGTACTTC. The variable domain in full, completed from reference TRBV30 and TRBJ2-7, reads SQTIHQWPATLVQPVGSPLSLECTVEGTSNPNLYWYRQAAGRGLQLLFYSVGIGQISSEVPQNLSASRPQDRQFILSSKKLLLSDSGFYLCACRLAHEQYFGPGTRLTVT.

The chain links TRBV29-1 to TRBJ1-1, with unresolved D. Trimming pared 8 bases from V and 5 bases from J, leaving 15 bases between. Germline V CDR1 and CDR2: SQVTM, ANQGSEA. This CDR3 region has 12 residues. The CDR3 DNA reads TGCAGCATTGGTCAAGGATCAACTGAAGCTTTCTTT. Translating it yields CSIGQGSTEAFF.

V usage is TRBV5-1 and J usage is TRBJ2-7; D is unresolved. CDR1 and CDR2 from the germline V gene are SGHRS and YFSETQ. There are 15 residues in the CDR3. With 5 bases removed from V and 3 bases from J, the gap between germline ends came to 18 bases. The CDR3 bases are TGCGCCAGCAGGATTGACGTCCCAGCTATCTACGAGCAGTACTTC. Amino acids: CASRIDVPAIYEQYF.

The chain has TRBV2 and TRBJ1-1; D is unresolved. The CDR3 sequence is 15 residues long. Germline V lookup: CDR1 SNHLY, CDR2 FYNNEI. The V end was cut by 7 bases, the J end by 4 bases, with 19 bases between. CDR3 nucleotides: TGTGCCAGCATGATGGGGAGGGTAAGGGCCACTGAAGCTTTCTTT. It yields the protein CASMMGRVRATEAFF.

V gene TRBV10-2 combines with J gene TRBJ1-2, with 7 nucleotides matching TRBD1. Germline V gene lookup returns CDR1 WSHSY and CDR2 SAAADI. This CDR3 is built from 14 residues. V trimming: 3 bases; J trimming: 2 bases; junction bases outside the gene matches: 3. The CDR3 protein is CASSDPDRNYGYTF. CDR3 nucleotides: TGCGCCAGCAGTGACCCGGACAGGAACTATGGCTACACCTTC.

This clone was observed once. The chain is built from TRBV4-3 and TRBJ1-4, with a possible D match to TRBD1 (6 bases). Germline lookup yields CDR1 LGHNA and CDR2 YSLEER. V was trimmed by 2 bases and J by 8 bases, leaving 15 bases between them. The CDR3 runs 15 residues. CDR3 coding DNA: TGCGCCAGCAGCCAAACTAGGGACAACTTGGAAAAACTGTTTTTT. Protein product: CASSQTRDNLEKLFF.

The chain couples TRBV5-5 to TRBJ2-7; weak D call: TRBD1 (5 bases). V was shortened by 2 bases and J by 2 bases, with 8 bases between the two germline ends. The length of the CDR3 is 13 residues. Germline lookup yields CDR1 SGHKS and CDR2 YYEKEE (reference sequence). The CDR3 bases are TGTGCCAGCAGCTTCGGACATACCTACGAGCAGTACTTC. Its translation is CASSFGHTYEQYF. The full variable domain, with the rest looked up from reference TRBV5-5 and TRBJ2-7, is DAGVTQSPTHLIKTRGQQVTLRCSPISGHKSVSWYQQVLGQGPQFIFQYYEKEERGRGNFPDRFSARQFPNYSSELNVNALLLGDSALYLCASSFGHTYEQYFGPGTRLTVT.

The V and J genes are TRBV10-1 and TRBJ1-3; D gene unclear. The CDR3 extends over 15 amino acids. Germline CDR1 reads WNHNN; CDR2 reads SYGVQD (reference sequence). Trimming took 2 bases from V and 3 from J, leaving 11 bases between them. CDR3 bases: TGCGCCAGCAGTGAGCTCGAGTCGGATGGAAACACCATATATTTT. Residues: CASSELESDGNTIYF.